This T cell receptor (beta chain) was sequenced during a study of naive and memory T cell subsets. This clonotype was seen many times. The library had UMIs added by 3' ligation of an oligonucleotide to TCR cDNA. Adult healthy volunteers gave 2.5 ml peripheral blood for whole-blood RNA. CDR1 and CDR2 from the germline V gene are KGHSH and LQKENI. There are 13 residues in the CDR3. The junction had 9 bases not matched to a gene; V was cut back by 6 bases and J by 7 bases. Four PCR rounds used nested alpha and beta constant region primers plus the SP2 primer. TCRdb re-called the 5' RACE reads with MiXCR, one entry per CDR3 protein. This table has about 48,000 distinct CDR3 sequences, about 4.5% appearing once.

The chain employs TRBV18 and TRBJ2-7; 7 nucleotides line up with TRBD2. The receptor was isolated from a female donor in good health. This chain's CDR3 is CASSLSGEGEQYF. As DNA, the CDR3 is TGTGCCAGCTCGCTTTCGGGGGAGGGAGAGCAGTACTTC. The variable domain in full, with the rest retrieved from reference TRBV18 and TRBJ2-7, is NAGVMQNPRHLVRRRGQEARLRCSPMKGHSHVYWYRQLPEEGLKFMVYLQKENIIDESGMPKERFSAEFPKEGPSILRIQQVVRGDSAAYFCASSLSGEGEQYFGPGTRLTVT.